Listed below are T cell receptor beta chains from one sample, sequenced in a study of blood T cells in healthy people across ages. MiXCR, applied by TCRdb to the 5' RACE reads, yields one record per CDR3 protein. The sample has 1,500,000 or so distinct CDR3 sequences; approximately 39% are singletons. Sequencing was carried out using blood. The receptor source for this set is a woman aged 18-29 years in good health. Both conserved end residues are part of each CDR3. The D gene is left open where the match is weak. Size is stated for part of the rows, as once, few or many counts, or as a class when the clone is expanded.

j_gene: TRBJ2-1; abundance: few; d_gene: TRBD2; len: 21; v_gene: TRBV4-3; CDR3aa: CASSQDIWRTSGGPSYNEQFF; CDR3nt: TGCGCCAGCAGCCAAGATATTTGGAGGACTAGCGGGGGGCCCTCCTACAATGAGCAGTTCTTC
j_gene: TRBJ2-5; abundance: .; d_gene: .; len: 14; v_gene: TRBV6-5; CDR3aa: CASSYGDIEETQYF; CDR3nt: TGTGCCAGCAGTTACGGGGACATTGAGGAGACCCAGTACTTC
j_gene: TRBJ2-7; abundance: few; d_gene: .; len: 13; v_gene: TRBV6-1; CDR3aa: CASSESRSNEQYF; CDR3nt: TGTGCCAGCAGTGAAAGTAGATCCAATGAGCAGTACTTC
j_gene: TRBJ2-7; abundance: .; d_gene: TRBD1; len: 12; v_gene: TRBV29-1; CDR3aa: CSVSGTAYEQYF; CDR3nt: TGCAGCGTCTCAGGGACAGCCTACGAGCAGTACTTC
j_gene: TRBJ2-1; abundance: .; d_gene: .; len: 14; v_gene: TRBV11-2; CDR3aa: CASSVDWTYNEQFF; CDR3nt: TGTGCCAGCAGCGTAGATTGGACCTACAATGAGCAGTTCTTC
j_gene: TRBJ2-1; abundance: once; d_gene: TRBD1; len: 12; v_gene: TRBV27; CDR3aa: CASSLQGALQFF; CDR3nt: TGTGCCAGCAGTTTGCAGGGGGCCTTGCAGTTCTTC
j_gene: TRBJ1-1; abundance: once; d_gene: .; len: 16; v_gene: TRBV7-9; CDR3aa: CASSQTTARRDTEAFF; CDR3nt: TGTGCCAGCAGCCAAACGACGGCACGACGGGACACTGAAGCTTTCTTT
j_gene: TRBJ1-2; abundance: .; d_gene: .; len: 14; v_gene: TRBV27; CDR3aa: CASSSQGRNYGYTF; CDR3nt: TGTGCCAGCAGTAGCCAGGGGCGAAACTATGGCTACACCTTC
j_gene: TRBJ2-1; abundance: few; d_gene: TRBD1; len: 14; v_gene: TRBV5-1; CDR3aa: CASNPGTGYNEQFF; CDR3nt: TGCGCCAGCAACCCCGGGACAGGCTACAATGAGCAGTTCTTC
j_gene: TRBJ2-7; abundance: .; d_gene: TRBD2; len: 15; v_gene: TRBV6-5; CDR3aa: CASRVSGLAGDEQYF; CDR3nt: TGTGCCAGCAGGGTATCGGGACTAGCGGGAGACGAGCAGTACTTC
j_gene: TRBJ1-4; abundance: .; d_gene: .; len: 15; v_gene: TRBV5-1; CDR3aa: CASSSNRMGNEKLFF; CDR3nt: TGCGCCAGCAGCTCAAACAGGATGGGTAATGAAAAACTGTTTTTT
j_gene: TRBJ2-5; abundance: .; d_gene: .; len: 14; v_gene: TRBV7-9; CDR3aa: CASSSSVVPDEQYF; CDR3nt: TGTGCCAGCAGCTCTAGCGTAGTTCCCGATGAGCAGTACTTC
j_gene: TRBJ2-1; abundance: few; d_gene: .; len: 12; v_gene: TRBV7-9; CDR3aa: CASRTQGSEQFF; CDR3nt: TGTGCCAGCAGAACACAGGGTAGTGAGCAGTTCTTC
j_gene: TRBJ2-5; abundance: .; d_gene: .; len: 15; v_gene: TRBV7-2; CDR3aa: CASRPTTGAGETQYF; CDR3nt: TGTGCCAGCCGACCCACCACGGGGGCTGGAGAGACCCAGTACTTC
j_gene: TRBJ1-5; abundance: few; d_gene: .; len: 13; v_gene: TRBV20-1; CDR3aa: CSALADTDQPQHF; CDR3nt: TGCAGTGCCCTCGCGGATACGGATCAGCCCCAGCATTTT
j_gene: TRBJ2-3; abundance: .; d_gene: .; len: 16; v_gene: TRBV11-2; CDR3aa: CASSPRGTGGVGTQYF; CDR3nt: TGTGCCAGCAGCCCCCGGGGAACCGGTGGGGTTGGTACGCAGTATTTT
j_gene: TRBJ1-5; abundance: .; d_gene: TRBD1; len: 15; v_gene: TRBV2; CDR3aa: CASSDEGAVNQPQHF; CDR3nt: TGTGCCAGCAGTGACGAGGGGGCCGTCAATCAGCCCCAGCATTTT
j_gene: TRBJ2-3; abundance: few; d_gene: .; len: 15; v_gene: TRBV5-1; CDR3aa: CASSPGVNPTDTQYF; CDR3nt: TGCGCCAGCAGCCCGGGGGTCAATCCGACAGATACGCAGTATTTT
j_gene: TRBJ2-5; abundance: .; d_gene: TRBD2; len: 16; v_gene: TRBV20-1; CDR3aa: CSARDIGGGAGETQYF; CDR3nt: TGCAGTGCTAGAGATATCGGCGGGGGGGCCGGAGAGACCCAGTACTTC
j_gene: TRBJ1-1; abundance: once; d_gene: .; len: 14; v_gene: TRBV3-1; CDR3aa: CASSGRDLNTEAFF; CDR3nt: TGTGCCAGCAGCGGACGGGACCTGAACACTGAAGCTTTCTTT
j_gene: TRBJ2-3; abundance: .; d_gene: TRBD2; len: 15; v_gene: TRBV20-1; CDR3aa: CSADGTRASTDTQYF; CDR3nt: TGCAGTGCAGACGGGACTAGGGCTAGCACAGATACGCAGTATTTT
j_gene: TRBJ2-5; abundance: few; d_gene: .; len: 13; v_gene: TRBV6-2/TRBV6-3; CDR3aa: CASLRVRGNEQYF; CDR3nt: TGTGCCAGCCTAAGGGTGAGGGGGAATGAGCAGTACTTC
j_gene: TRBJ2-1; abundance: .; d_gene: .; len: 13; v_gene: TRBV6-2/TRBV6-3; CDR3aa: CASSYRGGNEQFF; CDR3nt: TGTGCCAGCAGTTATAGAGGGGGCAATGAGCAGTTCTTC
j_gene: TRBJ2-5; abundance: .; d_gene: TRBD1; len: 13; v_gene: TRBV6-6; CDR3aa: CASSFDREKAQYF; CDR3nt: TGTGCCAGCAGTTTCGACAGGGAAAAGGCCCAGTACTTC
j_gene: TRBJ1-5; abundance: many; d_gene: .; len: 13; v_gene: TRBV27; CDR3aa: CASSFAGNQPQHF; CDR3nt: TGTGCCAGCAGTTTCGCGGGCAATCAGCCCCAGCATTTT
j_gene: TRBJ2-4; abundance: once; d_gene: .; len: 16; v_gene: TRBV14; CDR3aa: CASSQDQRVGKNIQYF; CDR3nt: TGTGCCAGCAGCCAAGATCAAAGGGTGGGCAAAAACATTCAGTACTTC
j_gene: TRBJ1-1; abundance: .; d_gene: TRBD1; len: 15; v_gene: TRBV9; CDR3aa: CASSPQTGLNTEAFF; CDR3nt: TGTGCCAGCAGCCCGCAGACAGGGCTGAACACTGAAGCTTTCTTT
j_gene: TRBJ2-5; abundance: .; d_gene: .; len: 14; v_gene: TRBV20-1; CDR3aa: CSARDRRGTETQYF; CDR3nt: TGCAGTGCTAGAGATCGGAGGGGGACAGAGACCCAGTACTTC
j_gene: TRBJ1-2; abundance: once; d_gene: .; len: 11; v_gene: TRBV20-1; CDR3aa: CSAPTGPGYTF; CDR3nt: TGCAGTGCTCCGACCGGGCCAGGCTACACCTTC
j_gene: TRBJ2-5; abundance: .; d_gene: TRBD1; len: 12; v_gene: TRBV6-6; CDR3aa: CASRDRGMEQYF; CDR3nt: TGTGCCAGCCGGGACAGGGGGATGGAGCAGTACTTC
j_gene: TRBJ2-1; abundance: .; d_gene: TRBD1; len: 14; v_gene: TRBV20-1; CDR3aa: CSASAGTGFYEQFF; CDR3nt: TGCAGTGCTAGTGCCGGGACAGGATTCTACGAGCAGTTCTTC
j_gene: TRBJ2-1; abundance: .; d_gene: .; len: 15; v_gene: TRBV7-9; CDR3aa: CASSFYRIADNEQFF; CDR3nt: TGTGCCAGCAGCTTTTATCGGATAGCAGATAATGAGCAGTTCTTC
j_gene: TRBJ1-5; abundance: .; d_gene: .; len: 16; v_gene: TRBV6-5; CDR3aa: CASSQQGILGNQPQHF; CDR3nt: TGTGCCAGCAGTCAACAGGGAATTTTAGGCAATCAGCCCCAGCATTTT
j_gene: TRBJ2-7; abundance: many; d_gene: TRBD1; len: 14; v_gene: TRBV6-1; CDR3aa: CASSRGQGAYEQYF; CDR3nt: TGTGCCAGCAGTAGGGGACAGGGGGCCTACGAGCAGTACTTC
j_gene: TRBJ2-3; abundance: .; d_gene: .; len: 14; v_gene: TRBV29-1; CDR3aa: CSVGTASSTDTQYF; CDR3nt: TGCAGCGTGGGGACCGCGTCTAGCACAGATACGCAGTATTTT
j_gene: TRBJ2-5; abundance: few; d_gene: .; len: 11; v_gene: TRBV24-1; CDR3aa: CATSRAETQYF; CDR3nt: TGTGCCACCAGTCGTGCGGAGACCCAGTACTTC
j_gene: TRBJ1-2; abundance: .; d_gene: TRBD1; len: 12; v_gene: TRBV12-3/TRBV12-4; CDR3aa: CAKGQGGYGYTF; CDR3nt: TGTGCCAAAGGACAGGGGGGCTATGGCTACACCTTC
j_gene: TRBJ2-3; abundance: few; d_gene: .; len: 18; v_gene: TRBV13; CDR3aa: CASNLIAGRSFRADTQYF; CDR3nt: TGTGCCAGCAACTTAATCGCGGGGCGTTCCTTTAGGGCAGATACGCAGTATTTT
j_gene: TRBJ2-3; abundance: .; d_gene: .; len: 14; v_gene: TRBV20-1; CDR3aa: CSAILGQGTDTQYF; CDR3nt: TGCAGTGCTATCCTGGGCCAGGGGACAGATACGCAGTATTTT
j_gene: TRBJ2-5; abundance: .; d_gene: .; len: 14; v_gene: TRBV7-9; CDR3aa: CASSAPLLQETQYF; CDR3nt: TGTGCCAGCAGCGCCCCCCTGTTACAAGAGACCCAGTACTTC
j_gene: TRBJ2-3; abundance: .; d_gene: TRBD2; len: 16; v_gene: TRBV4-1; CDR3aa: CASSQDQGLAQNTQYF; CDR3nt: TGCGCCAGCAGCCAAGATCAGGGACTAGCACAGAATACGCAGTATTTT
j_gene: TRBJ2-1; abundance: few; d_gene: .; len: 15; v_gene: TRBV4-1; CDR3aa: CASSQVSSADNEQFF; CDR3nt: TGCGCCAGCAGCCAAGTGTCTAGCGCAGACAATGAGCAGTTCTTC
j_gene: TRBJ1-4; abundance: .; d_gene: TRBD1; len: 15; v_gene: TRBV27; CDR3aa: CASAGQGATNEKLFF; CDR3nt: TGTGCCAGCGCCGGACAGGGGGCAACTAATGAAAAACTGTTTTTT
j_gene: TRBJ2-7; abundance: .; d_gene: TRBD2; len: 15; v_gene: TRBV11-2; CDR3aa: CASSQSGIPRYEQYF; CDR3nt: TGTGCCAGCAGCCAAAGCGGGATCCCTCGCTACGAGCAGTACTTC
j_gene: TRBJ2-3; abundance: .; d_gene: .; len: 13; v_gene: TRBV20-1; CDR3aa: CSASKPSTDTQYF; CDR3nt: TGCAGTGCTAGCAAGCCAAGCACAGATACGCAGTATTTT
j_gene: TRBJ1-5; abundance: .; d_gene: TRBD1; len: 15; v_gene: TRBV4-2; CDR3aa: CASSQFLDRAQPQHF; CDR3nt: TGTGCCAGCAGCCAGTTCTTGGACAGGGCCCAGCCCCAGCATTTT